The clone carrying this T cell receptor beta chain was observed once. Method: immunoSEQ multiplex PCR; TCRdb's copy keeps in-frame clones and lacks some. The sample records about 58,000 clones, roughly nine tenths being singletons. The data originate from a study of blood T cell repertoires in COVID-19. V lost 2 bases and J lost 7; bases outside the gene matches: 6. CDR1 is WNHNN and CDR2 is SYGVQD in the germline V gene (reference sequence). There are 16 residues in the CDR3. The chain recombines TRBV10-1 with TRBJ2-2; 11 nucleotides line up with TRBD2. Specimen: peripheral blood. This TCR derives from a woman aged 70-85 years with active COVID-19. This CDR3 reads CASSEALAGGGGELFF. CDR3 DNA: TGCGCCAGCAGTGAGGCCCTAGCGGGAGGCGGCGGGGAGCTGTTTTTT.